This T cell receptor (beta chain) emerged from a study of cytomegalovirus exposure and HLA in healthy donors. Study context: An analysis done earlier identified about 120 million unique TCR beta sequences from around 180 million T cells.

Amplification used 60 Vbeta primers and 13 Jbeta primers. Measured with immunoSEQ multiplex PCR; TCRdb has only the in-frame clones, and not every one. The table lists about 200,000 clones, 80% to 85% of them singletons. Study-level points and caveats: In an earlier analysis, most TCR beta V segments were productive about 87% or about 30% of the time. Reportedly, diagnosis of cytomegalovirus status by the classifier showed high specificity and sensitivity. A later analysis found that most CMV-associated TCR beta chains appeared HLA-restricted.

Germline-derived CDR1 and CDR2 are LNHNV and YYDKDF (reference sequence). The CDR3 has 14 amino acids. With respect to this clone: As yet, its antigen is unknown.

The V and J genes are TRBV15 and TRBJ2-5; 9 nucleotides line up with TRBD1. TRBJ2-7 explains the end of the DNA better; the J call may be wrong. The sequence came from a woman aged 18-29 years in good health and CMV-seronegative. Specimen: PBMCs. CDR3 DNA: TGTGCCACCAGCAAAGGGACAGGGCTGGACGAGCAGTACTTC. Its protein is CATSKGTGLDEQYF.